These T cell receptor beta chains were read from a single sample in a study of T cell changes during pregnancy in multiple sclerosis. TCRdb's copy holds only in-frame clones and misses some; the assay was immunoSEQ multiplex PCR. The table lists 30,000 to 40,000 clones, approximately 91% of them singletons, with around 0.48% in the top ten. Sequencing used CD4+ T cells from peripheral blood mononuclear cells, obtained in the third trimester of pregnancy. The source of these receptors is a female donor in good health, enrolled as a control in a pregnancy study. CDR3s include the opening cysteine and the closing phenylalanine or tryptophan. A D gene is named only where the DNA matches it firmly. A clone size is listed for some rows: how often the clone was seen (once, few, many), or a class if it is expanded.

clone size,D gene,J gene,V gene,CDR3 DNA,CDR3 protein
NA,NA,TRBJ1-6,TRBV27,TGTGCCAGCAGTTTCCGGGAGGATAATTCACCCCTCCACTTT,CASSFREDNSPLHF
few,NA,TRBJ1-1,TRBV28,TGTGCCAGCAGACGACAGAACACTGAAGCTTTCTTT,CASRRQNTEAFF
NA,NA,TRBJ2-1,TRBV7-6,TGTGCCAGCAGCCCCACGGATTTTGGGGCCAATGAGCAGTTCTTC,CASSPTDFGANEQFF
NA,NA,TRBJ2-1,TRBV20-1,TGCAGTGCTAGAGATCTGGCTAGGCAGTTCTTC,CSARDLARQFF
once,TRBD1,TRBJ2-5,TRBV6-5,TGTGCCAGCAGCGGGACAGGGAGGGTCGAGACCCAGTACTTC,CASSGTGRVETQYF
NA,NA,TRBJ2-2,TRBV19,TGTGCCAGTAGAGGGGGAACGAACACCGGGGAGCTGTTTTTT,CASRGGTNTGELFF
NA,NA,TRBJ2-1,TRBV27,TGTGCCAGCAGCCGAGGAGTAAGCTCCTACAATGAGCAGTTCTTC,CASSRGVSSYNEQFF
NA,TRBD2,TRBJ2-1,TRBV27,TGTGCCAGCAGCGCGATAGCGGGAGGGCCAAATGAGCAGTTCTTC,CASSAIAGGPNEQFF
NA,TRBD2,TRBJ2-3,TRBV7-2,TGTGCCAGCAGCACGCGACTAGCGGCTAACACAGATACGCAGTATTTT,CASSTRLAANTDTQYF
NA,TRBD2,TRBJ2-3,TRBV7-2,TGTGCCAGCAGCCTCGGACTAGCGGGTTCAGATACGCAGTATTTT,CASSLGLAGSDTQYF
NA,TRBD2,TRBJ2-7,TRBV11-2,TGTGCCAGCAGCTTCATTACGGGGGGAAGCTCCTACGAGCAGTACTTC,CASSFITGGSSYEQYF
few,TRBD1,TRBJ2-2,TRBV15,TGTGCCACCAGCAGGCCCCGACAGGGGAGAAGGGAGCTGTTTTTT,CATSRPRQGRRELFF
NA,TRBD1,TRBJ2-7,TRBV7-8,TGTGCCAGCAGCTTAGACGGGACAGTCTCCTACGAGCAGTACTTC,CASSLDGTVSYEQYF
NA,TRBD1,TRBJ1-3,TRBV10-3,TGTGCCATCACCACCGGACAGGGGGCTGGAAACACCATATATTTT,CAITTGQGAGNTIYF
NA,NA,TRBJ2-1,TRBV4-1,TGCGCCAGCAGGGGAATCGGGCAGGGCCACAATGAGCAGTTCTTC,CASRGIGQGHNEQFF
NA,TRBD2,TRBJ2-1,TRBV7-2,TGTGCCAGCAGCTTAGTTTGGGGACTAGCGGGCAATGAGCAGTTCTTC,CASSLVWGLAGNEQFF
NA,NA,TRBJ2-1,TRBV14,TGTGCCAGCAGCCAAGAAGACAGGACAATGAAGCAGTTCTTC,CASSQEDRTMKQFF
once,TRBD1,TRBJ1-1,TRBV5-6,TGTGCCAGCAGCTTGGGACAGGGGGGGAACACTGAAGCTTTCTTT,CASSLGQGGNTEAFF
NA,NA,TRBJ2-5,TRBV27,TGTGCCAGCAGCCCACTAGGAGTAGAGACCCAGTACTTC,CASSPLGVETQYF
NA,TRBD2,TRBJ2-5,TRBV15,TGTGCCACCAGCAGAGATTCTCCTAGCGGGAGGACGGAGACCCAGTACTTC,CATSRDSPSGRTETQYF
NA,NA,TRBJ2-7,TRBV6-5,TGTGCCAGCAGTTACCTTAGCTCCTACGAGCAGTACTTC,CASSYLSSYEQYF
once,NA,TRBJ2-4,TRBV20-1,TGCAGTGCTAGTCGCACAGCGGTGGGGTACTTC,CSASRTAVGYF
NA,NA,TRBJ2-7,TRBV5-1,TGCGCCAGCCGCCCCGGAACCTCAGGCTACGAGCAGTACTTC,CASRPGTSGYEQYF
NA,TRBD1,TRBJ2-1,TRBV7-9,TGTGCCAGCAGGCCTAGGGGGCTGAACAATGAGCAGTTCTTC,CASRPRGLNNEQFF
NA,NA,TRBJ2-1,TRBV5-1,TGCGCCAGCAGCCAGGACAGCAGCTCCTACAATGAGCAGTTCTTC,CASSQDSSSYNEQFF
NA,TRBD1,TRBJ1-5,TRBV7-8,TGTGCCAGCAGCTTTACAGGGGACAGTTTTCAGCCCCAGCATTTT,CASSFTGDSFQPQHF
NA,NA,TRBJ1-4,TRBV7-2,TGTGCCAGCAGCTGGGTGGGGGGAGGCGAAAAACTGTTTTTT,CASSWVGGGEKLFF
NA,TRBD1,TRBJ1-4,TRBV18,TGTGCCAGCTCACCGACCGAAGGGGGCGATGAAAAACTGTTTTTT,CASSPTEGGDEKLFF
NA,NA,TRBJ2-3,TRBV19,TGTGCCAGCCAGATCTCCGGGAACCCCACAGATACGCAGTATTTT,CASQISGNPTDTQYF
once,NA,TRBJ2-5,TRBV7-2,TGTGCCAGCAGCTTTGGCGGGGTCGAGACCCAGTACTTC,CASSFGGVETQYF
NA,NA,TRBJ2-3,TRBV10-1,TGCGCCAGAGAACTGAGTAGCGGCATATGCACAGATACGCAGTATTTT,CARELSSGICTDTQYF
NA,NA,TRBJ2-3,TRBV30,TGTGCCTGGAGTACCCAGGGAACAGATACGCAGTATTTT,CAWSTQGTDTQYF
NA,TRBD2,TRBJ2-2,TRBV28,TGTGCCAGCGTTAGAGCGGGGGGGACCGGGGAGCTGTTTTTT,CASVRAGGTGELFF
NA,NA,TRBJ2-7,TRBV7-2,TGTGCCAGCAGCAGACAATTACAGGCGCCTGTAGCCTACGAGCAGTACTTC,CASSRQLQAPVAYEQYF
NA,NA,TRBJ2-6,TRBV15,TGTGCCACCAGGATATCAGGGCCTGGGGCCAACGTCCTGACTTTC,CATRISGPGANVLTF
NA,NA,TRBJ2-3,TRBV5-1,TGCGCCAGCAGGGCTGCGGGCCTCACAGATACGCAGTATTTT,CASRAAGLTDTQYF
NA,TRBD2,TRBJ2-1,TRBV5-6,TGTGCCAGCAGCTTGAGCGGGGGGGCCTACAATGAGCAGTTCTTC,CASSLSGGAYNEQFF
NA,NA,TRBJ1-1,TRBV28,TGTGCCAGCAGTTTCACCACGGGGAACACTGAAGCTTTCTTT,CASSFTTGNTEAFF
NA,TRBD1,TRBJ1-2,TRBV7-9,TGTGCCAGCAGCTTAGTACCGGGACAGGGGGTACATAACTATGGCTACACCTTC,CASSLVPGQGVHNYGYTF
NA,TRBD1,TRBJ2-7,TRBV18,TGTGCCAGCTCACCCGGGACAGGACCATTGGGCGAGCAGTACTTC,CASSPGTGPLGEQYF
NA,NA,TRBJ2-7,TRBV18,TGTGCCAGCTCACCCATAAAGGGGGAGCAGTACTTC,CASSPIKGEQYF
NA,NA,TRBJ2-1,TRBV7-2,TGTGCCAGCAGCACTTTTTCGGGTGAGCAGTTCTTC,CASSTFSGEQFF
NA,TRBD1,TRBJ1-4,TRBV7-9,TGTGCCAGCAGCTTCGGGACAGGGAATGAAAAACTGTTTTTT,CASSFGTGNEKLFF
once,NA,TRBJ1-2,TRBV28,TGTGCCAGCAGTTTACTCGACCCAGGAGGCTACACCTTC,CASSLLDPGGYTF
NA,NA,TRBJ1-1,TRBV14,TGTGCCAGCAGCCAAGGCGGGAACACTGAAGCTTTCTTT,CASSQGGNTEAFF
NA,TRBD1,TRBJ1-2,TRBV6-5,TGTGCCAGCCGGGGACAGGGGGTAAATGGCTACACCTTC,CASRGQGVNGYTF
NA,NA,TRBJ2-4,TRBV7-9,TGTGCCAGCAGCTATTTCACGGGGGGCCATGATTTAGCCAAAAACATTCAGTACTTC,CASSYFTGGHDLAKNIQYF
NA,TRBD2,TRBJ2-1,TRBV7-2,TGTGCCAGCAGCTCCAGGACTAGCGGGGGGAATGAGCAGTTCTTC,CASSSRTSGGNEQFF
NA,NA,TRBJ1-6,TRBV5-6,TGTGCCAGCAGCTTGGGTTGGAGGACCATTAATTCACCCCTCCACTTT,CASSLGWRTINSPLHF
NA,NA,TRBJ1-1,TRBV6-5,TGTGCCAGCAGTACGACCAGGGTGAACACTGAAGCTTTCTTT,CASSTTRVNTEAFF
few,TRBD1,TRBJ1-6,TRBV6-6,TGTGCCAGCAGCGACAGGGGGCGAGATAATTCACCCCTCCACTTT,CASSDRGRDNSPLHF
NA,NA,TRBJ2-5,TRBV2,TGTGCCAGCAGGGAGACTGTGGGGACCCAGTACTTC,CASRETVGTQYF
once,NA,TRBJ2-3,TRBV1,TGCACCAGCAGCCAAGGACCCCTAGAGAGGGGGCCAGCAGATACGCAGTATTTT,CTSSQGPLERGPADTQYF
few,NA,TRBJ2-7,TRBV7-2,TGTGCCAGCAGCTTAGCCCCGGGGAACGCCTACGAGCAGTACTTC,CASSLAPGNAYEQYF
NA,TRBD2,TRBJ2-1,TRBV19,TGTGCCAGTAGTATTTGGTCGGAGGCTAGCGGCTACAATGAGCAGTTCTTC,CASSIWSEASGYNEQFF